A selection of T cell receptor beta chains follows, all from one sample in a study of blood T cell repertoires in COVID-19. Method: immunoSEQ multiplex PCR; TCRdb's copy keeps in-frame clones and lacks some. The table lists a few hundred thousand clones, approximately 86% of them singletons, with over 2% in the top ten. The sequencing sample was made of peripheral blood. The receptors come from a woman younger than 45 who had recovered from COVID-19. Both conserved end residues are part of each CDR3. The order of the fields is CDR3 DNA, CDR3 protein, clone size, V gene, D gene, J gene. The D gene is left open where the match is weak. Only some rows state a clone size, as once, few, many or a class for expanded clones.

TGTGCCAGCAGTACCCGAGCGGGAATACCCTACAATGAGCAGTTCTTC	CASSTRAGIPYNEQFF	once	TRBV27	TRBD2	TRBJ2-1
TGTGCCAGCAGCCCCCTAAATGAGCGGGAGGGCCTAGATTTCTTGGATACGCAGTATTTT	CASSPLNEREGLDFLDTQYF	.	TRBV14	TRBD2	TRBJ2-3
TGTGCCAGCTCTACCGGGACAGGTGTTCCCGAGCAGTACTTC	CASSTGTGVPEQYF	once	TRBV7-9	TRBD1	TRBJ2-7
TGTGCCAGCAGTTCCCTCCCAGCGGGAGGGCAGTTCTTC	CASSSLPAGGQFF	.	TRBV27	TRBD2	TRBJ2-1
TGTGCCAGTAGTATATCGGATCAGCCCCAGCATTTT	CASSISDQPQHF	.	TRBV19	.	TRBJ1-5
TGTGCCAGCTCATCGGCCGGACAGGGGATTAACACTGAAGCTTTCTTT	CASSSAGQGINTEAFF	.	TRBV18	TRBD1	TRBJ1-1
TGTGCCAGCTCTCCTGGCTTGAACAATGAGCAGTTCTTC	CASSPGLNNEQFF	.	TRBV18	.	TRBJ2-1
TGTGCCTGGAGTGGGGGAGAGACAGGGATCGGTAATCAGCCCCAGCATTTT	CAWSGGETGIGNQPQHF	.	TRBV30	TRBD1	TRBJ1-5
TGTGCCAGCTCCACGGACAGGGGAGCAGATACGCAGTATTTT	CASSTDRGADTQYF	once	TRBV18	TRBD1	TRBJ2-3
TGTGCCAGCAGCGTAGGACAGGGCGGCTCACCCCTCCACTTT	CASSVGQGGSPLHF	.	TRBV9	TRBD1	TRBJ1-6
TGTGCCAGCAGCTTAGGAGCTGGGGTAGCGATCACCGGGGAGCTGTTTTTT	CASSLGAGVAITGELFF	once	TRBV7-8	.	TRBJ2-2
TGTGCTAGTGGTCCCTCTTCACCAACAGGGAGTAGAAGCACTGAAGCTTTCTTT	CASGPSSPTGSRSTEAFF	.	TRBV12-5	.	TRBJ1-1
TGTGCCAGTAGTATCAGGGGTTTGGACACAGATACGCAGTATTTT	CASSIRGLDTDTQYF	.	TRBV19	.	TRBJ2-3
TGTGCCAGCCTCCAGGGGTTCGGTGAGCAGTTCTTC	CASLQGFGEQFF	once	TRBV2	.	TRBJ2-1
TGTGCCAGCAGTGAAGGGAGGGGACTAGCCTACGAGCAGTACTTC	CASSEGRGLAYEQYF	once	TRBV6-1	TRBD2	TRBJ2-7
TGTGCCAGCAGTCCCACTACCGTAGAGACGGCTTTCTTT	CASSPTTVETAFF	.	TRBV6-6	.	TRBJ1-1
TGTGCCTCCTCCCCGGGACAGATTAATGAAAAACTGTTTTTT	CASSPGQINEKLFF	once	TRBV7-2	TRBD1	TRBJ1-4
TGTGCCAGCAGTTCAAGTTTATCGGGCTATGGCTACACCTTC	CASSSSLSGYGYTF	.	TRBV27	.	TRBJ1-2
TGTGCCAGTAGTATTTCAGCCTACAATGAGCAGTTCTTC	CASSISAYNEQFF	.	TRBV19	.	TRBJ2-1
TGTGCCATCAGCTTACAGGGGAACACTGAAGCTTTCTTT	CAISLQGNTEAFF	once	TRBV10-3	.	TRBJ1-1
TGTGCCAGCAGTAACAGGGTCCGGGAGACCCAGTACTTC	CASSNRVRETQYF	.	TRBV2	.	TRBJ2-5
TGTGCCAGCAGCCCCATTGGAGCGACCGAGCAGTACTTC	CASSPIGATEQYF	.	TRBV3-1/TRBV3-2	.	TRBJ2-7
TGTGCCAGCAGCCAGGGTGCTCCTAGTTATACGCAGTATTTT	CASSQGAPSYTQYF	.	TRBV3-1/TRBV3-2	.	TRBJ2-3
TGTGCCAGCAGCTTATTCCTAGCGGGGGCGACAGATACGCAGTATTTT	CASSLFLAGATDTQYF	.	TRBV7-9	TRBD2	TRBJ2-3
TGTGCCAGCTCATTACAGGAGTACCAAGAGACCCAGTACTTC	CASSLQEYQETQYF	.	TRBV18	.	TRBJ2-5
TGCAGTGCTAGTGACAATAGCAATCAGCCCCAGCATTTT	CSASDNSNQPQHF	.	TRBV20-1	.	TRBJ1-5
TGTGCCAGCAGTTTATCGATGGGGGGAAATCAGCCCCAGCATTTT	CASSLSMGGNQPQHF	.	TRBV27	.	TRBJ1-5